This TCR beta chain was obtained from a study of beta chain features in type 1 diabetes. The study, taken as a whole, reports: Patients with type 1 diabetes showed fewer VDJ junction insertions and more deletions. Significant though moderate, a shortening of TCRB CDR3s appeared in all four CD4+ subsets of Type 1 diabetes patients. Patients' naive, central memory and Treg TCRB repertoires seemed closer to one another than those of healthy donors.

A few counts support this clone. The antigen remains unidentified. This may be a read error: a much more frequent sequence differs by one nucleotide. This CDR3 is also generated by other DNA sequences in the sample. Every isolated RNA sample was fully reverse transcribed, so sequencing captured expressed TCRB transcripts. Only in-frame clones appear in the TCRdb table, and some are missing; sequencing was by immunoSEQ multiplex PCR. There are about 650,000 clones in the sample; around 12% occur only once, and roughly 0.11% lies in the top ten. Sorting that relied on CD45RO/CCR7/CD25/CD127/CD95/CD27 yielded CD4+ naive, central memory, regulatory and stem cell-like memory cells. The sequencing input was naive CD4+ T cells from blood. This TCR came from a man between 25 and 39 years old with type 1 diabetes.

CDR3 nucleotide sequence: TGTGCCAGCAGTCCTAGCACAGATACGCAGTATTTT. Its translation is CASSPSTDTQYF. The V gene is TRBV6-6, the J gene TRBJ2-3, with D hard to call. CDR1 and CDR2 (germline): MNHNY, SVGAGI (reference sequence). V was cut by 5 bases and J by 0 bases, with 3 bases left in between. This CDR3 spans 12 amino acids.